The 9 T cell receptor beta chains below come from one sample, sequenced in a study of OX40 agonist ivuxolimab in advanced cancers. TCRdb's table, derived via immunoSEQ multiplex PCR, lists solely in-frame clones and lacks some. Of approximately 76,000 clones listed, almost 90% are singletons. The sequencing used CD4+ or CD8+ T cells sorted from blood, collected in a trial of the OX40 agonist ivuxolimab. The receptors shown here come from an adult with an advanced solid tumor such as melanoma, head and neck, liver or kidney cancer.

This chain links TRBV28 with TRBJ2-7, with 8 bases identical to TRBD1. Germline V CDR1 and CDR2: MDHEN, SYDVKM. The V gene end was trimmed by 3 bases and the J gene end by 5 bases; junction bases not matched to a gene: 6. CDR3 length: 14 residues. The CDR3 coding sequence is TGTGCCAGCAGTTTTGGGCAGGGGGCGAACGAGCAGTACTTC. Translated, it gives CASSFGQGANEQYF.

In its sample, this clone was seen a few times. The rearrangement joins TRBV5-4 to TRBJ2-4, with 7 bases lining up with TRBD1. The germline V gene has CDR1 SGHNT and CDR2 YYREEE (reference sequence). J lost 5 bases, V lost 5 bases, and 4 bases had no gene match. The CDR3 is 13 residues long. In DNA form, the CDR3 reads TGTGCCAGCAGGGAAGGGACAGAAAACATTCAGTACTTC. It codes for CASREGTENIQYF. The whole variable domain, filled in from reference TRBV5-4 and TRBJ2-4, reads ETGVTQSPTHLIKTRGQQVTLRCSSQSGHNTVSWYQQALGQGPQFIFQYYREEENGRGNFPPRFSGLQFPNYSSELNVNALELDDSALYLCASREGTENIQYFGAGTRLSVL.

The genes are TRBV5-1 and TRBJ1-4; 7 nucleotides line up with TRBD1. The CDR3 has 14 amino acids. V was clipped by 5 bases and J by 8 bases; unmatched bases: 9. The germline CDR1 and CDR2 sequences are SGHRS and YFSETQ. CDR3 loop: CASSRDSLGEKLFF. CDR3 bases: TGCGCCAGCAGTAGGGACAGTCTCGGAGAAAAACTGTTTTTT.

The chain combines TRBV28 with TRBJ1-5; a weak D match, TRBD1 (5 bases). The ends were cut back, 2 bases at V and 7 bases at J, with 12 bases in the middle. The CDR3 is made up of 14 amino acids. Germline V gene data show CDR1 as MDHEN and CDR2 as SYDVKM. CDR3 sequence reads: CASSLRLAGQPQHF. The CDR3 nucleotides read TGTGCCAGCAGTTTACGCCTCGCAGGGCAGCCCCAGCATTTT.

V is TRBV28 and J is TRBJ1-2; no definite D call. The V gene's germline CDR1 is MDHEN and CDR2 SYDVKM. This CDR3 is 12 amino acids long. V lost 8 bases and J lost 1, with 8 bases in between. CDR3: CASVVGNYGYTF. CDR3 nucleotides: TGTGCCAGCGTTGTCGGTAACTATGGCTACACCTTC.

This rearrangement joins TRBV2 to TRBJ1-1; D not certain. V lost 8 bases and J lost 0, with 10 bases in between. The CDR3 has 13 residues. Germline V lookup: CDR1 SNHLY, CDR2 FYNNEI. The CDR3 is CASSAEMNTEAFF. The CDR3 bases are TGTGCCAGCTCGGCGGAGATGAACACTGAAGCTTTCTTT.

The J gene is TRBJ2-2, the V gene TRBV6-4; no clear D. V shed 3 bases and J shed 6 bases, with 8 bases lying between them. The CDR3 is 13 amino acids. Germline CDR1 and CDR2: MRHNA and SNTAGT. CDR3 in amino acids: CASSETSSGELFF. CDR3 nucleotides: TGTGCCAGCAGTGAAACGAGTTCCGGGGAGCTGTTTTTT.

The chain combines TRBV11-2 with TRBJ2-5; 9 nucleotides line up with TRBD2. The V and J ends lost 5 bases and 5 bases, in that order; junction bases with no gene match: 6. The CDR3 has 14 residues. CDR1 and CDR2 from the germline V gene are SGHAT and FQNNGV. The DNA for the CDR3 is TGTGCCAGCAGCCCCCTAGCGGGGAGGGAGACCCAGTACTTC. Its translation: CASSPLAGRETQYF.

The genes are TRBV6-1 and TRBJ1-5; TRBD1 agrees at 7 bases. Germline CDR1 reads MNHNS; CDR2 reads SASEGT. This CDR3 is 15 amino acids long. V was clipped by 7 bases and J by 1 base; unmatched bases: 7. The CDR3 coding sequence is TGTGCCAGCATACAGACAGGGATAAGCAATCAGCCCCAGCATTTT. As protein: CASIQTGISNQPQHF.